Presented here are 32 T cell receptor beta chains from one specimen sequenced in a study of shared clonotypes between healthy human individuals. The assay was immunoSEQ multiplex PCR, and TCRdb's table has in-frame clones only and misses some. This table holds about 2.3 million clones, roughly 93% found once. Sequencing was carried out using naive CD4+ T cells from PBMCs. Described subset: CD45RA+ positively selected. These receptors came from a man younger than 30 in good health. Some clones in this sample may be carry-over from other donors' samples.

V and J are TRBV6-5 and TRBJ1-3; TRBD1 might be the D (5 bases). CDR3 length equals 15 residues. Trimming pared 6 bases from V and 1 base from J, leaving 13 bases between. Germline V gene data show CDR1 as MNHEY and CDR2 as SVGAGI. CDR3 amino acids: CASSPGRRSGNTIYF. In DNA form, the CDR3 reads TGTGCCAGCAGCCCGGGACGGAGGTCTGGAAACACCATATATTTT.

The rearrangement links TRBV5-4 to TRBJ2-1, with D possibly being TRBD2 (7 bases). The V end was cut by 5 bases, the J end by 10 bases, with 13 bases between. Germline V gene lookup returns CDR1 SGHNT and CDR2 YYREEE (reference sequence). The CDR3 is made up of 12 amino acids. In nucleotides, the CDR3 is TGTGCCAGCAGGAGGGGGGGAAGCGAGCAGTTCTTC. Protein product: CASRRGGSEQFF.

This sequence joins TRBV27 and TRBJ1-1; unclear D gene. CDR1 and CDR2 (germline): MNHEY, SMNVEV (reference sequence). Trimming removed 5 bases from V and 0 bases from J, with 7 bases in between. The CDR3 runs 13 residues. The CDR3: CASSPTLNTEAFF. The CDR3 DNA follows: TGTGCCAGCAGTCCGACCCTGAACACTGAAGCTTTCTTT.

A note on this clone: The same CDR3 is also encoded by other DNA sequences in this sample. The chain has TRBV18 and TRBJ2-7; D is unclear. The CDR3 loop spans 13 amino acids. V was pared by 3 bases and J by 3 bases, with 9 bases between. Germline CDR1 is KGHSH and CDR2 is LQKENI. The CDR3 is CASSPGLGYEQYF. Here the CDR3 DNA reads TGTGCCAGCTCACCTGGCTTGGGCTACGAGCAGTACTTC.

The V and J genes are TRBV4-1 and TRBJ1-4; perhaps TRBD1 as D (5 bases). CDR3 length equals 17 residues. V lost 0 bases, J lost 3 bases, and 14 bases lay in between. Germline V gene lookup returns CDR1 MGHRA and CDR2 YSYEKL. CDR3 in DNA: TGCGCCAGCAGCCAAGAGGGGACGGGGTTTCCTAATGAAAAACTGTTTTTT. This translates into CASSQEGTGFPNEKLFF.

The V call is TRBV15, the J call TRBJ2-7; D ambiguous. V was pared by 0 bases and J by 3 bases, with 9 bases between. The CDR3 is 14 residues long. Germline V gene sequence: CDR1 LNHNV, CDR2 YYDKDF (reference sequence). CDR3 in DNA: TGTGCCACCAGCAGAGAGGTCAGCAACTACGAGCAGTACTTC. Protein: CATSREVSNYEQYF.

V is TRBV7-9 and J is TRBJ2-2; a weak D match, TRBD1 (5 bases). The ends were cut back, 7 bases at V and 4 bases at J, with 10 bases in the middle. From germline, CDR1 is SEHNR and CDR2 FQNEAQ (reference sequence). This CDR3 is built from 13 residues. The CDR3 nucleotides read TGTGCCAGCACCGACAGAGGCACCGGGGAGCTGTTTTTT. Translated, it gives CASTDRGTGELFF.

The V call is TRBV7-8, the J call TRBJ2-3, with 7 bases aligning to TRBD2. The V gene end was trimmed by 3 bases and the J gene end by 5 bases; junction bases not matched to a gene: 8. CDR3 length: 15 amino acids. CDR1 is SGHVS and CDR2 is FQNEAQ in the germline V gene. The CDR3 DNA reads as TGTGCCAGCAGCTTGAGAGCGGGACGAGGAGATACGCAGTATTTT. Residues: CASSLRAGRGDTQYF. Together with reference TRBV7-8 and TRBJ2-3, the CDR3 gives the full variable domain: GAGVSQSPRYKVAKRGQDVALRCDPISGHVSLFWYQQALGQGPEFLTYFQNEAQLDKSGLPSDRFFAERPEGSVSTLKIQRTQQEDSAVYLCASSLRAGRGDTQYFGPGTRLTVL.

The chain is built from TRBV18 and TRBJ2-1; TRBD2 aligns across 13 bases. The CDR3 is made up of 15 amino acids. J lost 9 bases, V lost 3 bases, and 5 bases had no gene match. CDR1 and CDR2 from the germline V gene are KGHSH and LQKENI. Written as DNA, the CDR3 is TGTGCCAGCTCACCGGGACTAGCGGGATGGGGTGAGCAGTTCTTC. Residues: CASSPGLAGWGEQFF.

This clone was seen a few times. The chain employs TRBV2 and TRBJ1-2, with 8 bases matching TRBD1. Germline V lookup: CDR1 SNHLY, CDR2 FYNNEI. There are 14 residues in the CDR3. The J segment lost 6 bases and the V segment lost 8 bases, leaving 11 bases of the junction unmatched. The CDR3 nucleotides read TGTGCCAGCGGACAGGGCGCTCTCCGGGATGGCTACACCTTC. Translated: CASGQGALRDGYTF.

The V and J genes are TRBV16 and TRBJ1-5; a weak D match, TRBD1 (5 bases). Germline CDR1 KGHSY, CDR2 FQNENV. Trimming took 4 bases from V and 4 from J, leaving 17 bases between them. The CDR3 extends over 16 amino acids. For the CDR3, the DNA is TGTGCCAGCAGCCTCGCTGGGGGGAAGGCAAATCAGCCCCAGCATTTT. As protein: CASSLAGGKANQPQHF.

This clone was recorded once. The chain couples TRBV27 to TRBJ1-2, with a tentative D call TRBD1 (6 bases). Trimming shortened V by 4 bases and J by 4 bases, and 19 bases separated the two germline ends. CDR1 is MNHEY and CDR2 is SMNVEV in the germline V gene (reference sequence). CDR3 length: 16 residues. DNA of the CDR3: TGTGCCAGCAGTTCTATACAGGGTAGGAAGGGCTATGGCTACACCTTC. Residues: CASSSIQGRKGYGYTF.

The chain has TRBV28 and TRBJ2-7; 9 nucleotides line up with TRBD2. This CDR3 comprises 14 residues. The V gene's germline CDR1 is MDHEN and CDR2 SYDVKM. V lost 7 bases and J lost 0; bases outside the gene matches: 4. The CDR3 DNA is TGTGCCAGCAATCTAGCGGGGACCTCCTACGAGCAGTACTTC. Amino acid sequence: CASNLAGTSYEQYF.

The J gene is TRBJ2-5, the V gene TRBV7-7; 7 bases map to TRBD2. The V gene end was trimmed by 5 bases and the J gene end by 4 bases; junction bases not matched to a gene: 7. The V gene's germline CDR1 is SSHAT and CDR2 FNYEAQ (reference sequence). The CDR3 consists of 14 residues. The CDR3 DNA reads TGTGCCAGCAGCCCGTCGTCGGGGGGAGAGACCCAGTACTTC. This sequence encodes CASSPSSGGETQYF.

The rearrangement uses TRBV19 and TRBJ1-5, with D possibly matching TRBD1 (5 bases). The germline V gene encodes CDR1 LNHDA and CDR2 SQIVND (reference sequence). V dropped 4 bases and J dropped 0 bases, with 10 bases sitting between them. The CDR3 runs to 15 residues. The DNA for the CDR3 is TGTGCCAGTAGTACCCAGGGACCTAGCAATCAGCCCCAGCATTTT. Protein sequence: CASSTQGPSNQPQHF.

The rearrangement joins TRBV6-5 to TRBJ1-1; D possibly corresponds to TRBD1 (6 bases). From germline, CDR1 is MNHEY and CDR2 SVGAGI. Trimming cost V 2 bases and J 6 bases, with 13 bases left between them. This CDR3 comprises 14 residues. The CDR3 nucleotides read TGTGCCAGCAGTTACGGCAGGGGACATGCTGAAGCTTTCTTT. Translating gives CASSYGRGHAEAFF.

The DNA of the CDR3 is TGTGCCAGCAGCTTAATGTCTTCGGGAACAGATACGCAGTATTTT. It translates to CASSLMSSGTDTQYF. The chain uses TRBV7-3 and TRBJ2-3; D perhaps matches TRBD2 (5 bases). Germline V lookup: CDR1 SGHTA, CDR2 FQGTGA. The CDR3 extends over 15 amino acids. The ends were cut back, 1 base at V and 3 bases at J, with 11 bases in the middle.

The rearrangement uses TRBV5-5 and TRBJ2-2; perhaps TRBD2 as D (6 bases). The CDR3 length is 13 residues. Trimming stripped 3 bases from V and 6 bases from J, with 9 bases between. Germline V gene sequence: CDR1 SGHKS, CDR2 YYEKEE (reference sequence). For the CDR3, the DNA is TGTGCCAGCAGCTACGGGGGTCCCGGGGAGCTGTTTTTT. Amino acids: CASSYGGPGELFF. Variable domain in full (rest from reference TRBV5-5 and TRBJ2-2): DAGVTQSPTHLIKTRGQQVTLRCSPISGHKSVSWYQQVLGQGPQFIFQYYEKEERGRGNFPDRFSARQFPNYSSELNVNALLLGDSALYLCASSYGGPGELFFGEGSRLTVL.

This chain uses TRBV6-5 with TRBJ1-3; possible D gene TRBD1, 5 bases. Germline assignment: CDR1 MNHEY and CDR2 SVGAGI. Trimming removed 2 bases from V and 5 bases from J, with 16 bases in between. This CDR3 is 16 amino acids long. CDR3 nucleotide sequence: TGTGCCAGCAGTTACCTTCGGGCAGAGGGGCGAAACACCATATATTTT. Protein product: CASSYLRAEGRNTIYF.

About this clone: Within the sample, other DNA sequences also encode this same CDR3. The chain couples TRBV28 to TRBJ2-7; D call uncertain. The germline V and J ends were trimmed by 6 bases and 1 base, with 7 bases remaining between them. The germline V gene has CDR1 MDHEN and CDR2 SYDVKM. This CDR3 spans 12 amino acids. This chain's CDR3 is CASSSTSYEQYF. DNA of the CDR3: TGTGCCAGCAGCTCGACTTCCTACGAGCAGTACTTC.

The chain links TRBV5-1 to TRBJ1-5, with 9 bases lining up with TRBD1. The CDR3 has 14 amino acids. V was clipped by 5 bases and J by 6 bases; unmatched bases: 6. Germline loops: CDR1 SGHRS, CDR2 YFSETQ. CDR3 sequence reads: CASSYRGQGQPQHF. As DNA, the CDR3 is TGCGCCAGCAGTTACAGGGGGCAGGGTCAGCCCCAGCATTTT.

This chain links TRBV15 with TRBJ2-1; no definite D call. Germline assignment: CDR1 LNHNV and CDR2 YYDKDF (reference sequence). The V end was cut by 0 bases, the J end by 7 bases, with 13 bases between. The CDR3 contains 15 residues. CDR3 protein: CATSRDSFGVNEQFF. The CDR3 DNA sequence: TGTGCCACCAGCAGAGATAGTTTTGGCGTTAATGAGCAGTTCTTC. Complete variable domain (other parts from reference TRBV15 and TRBJ2-1): DAMVIQNPRYQVTQFGKPVTLSCSQTLNHNVMYWYQQKSSQAPKLLFHYYDKDFNNEADTPDNFQSRRPNTSFCFLDIRSPGLGDTAMYLCATSRDSFGVNEQFFGPGTRLTVL.

This clone has a handful of counts. Other DNA sequences in this specimen translate into the identical CDR3. This chain connects TRBV18 to TRBJ1-1; D unresolved. Per germline, CDR1 KGHSH and CDR2 LQKENI. Trimming took off 2 bases at V and 7 bases at J, with 8 bases between the two ends. This CDR3 region has 12 residues. The CDR3 loop is CASSPGTVEAFF. For the CDR3, the DNA is TGTGCCAGCTCACCAGGAACGGTTGAAGCTTTCTTT.

The chain joins TRBV5-6 to TRBJ1-2; no reliable D call. The CDR3 runs 12 residues. The V and J ends lost 0 bases and 8 bases respectively, with 8 bases between them. Per the germline V gene, CDR1 is SGHDT and CDR2 is YYEEEE. CDR3 residues: CASSLGISGYTF. The CDR3 region has the DNA TGTGCCAGCAGCTTGGGAATCTCCGGCTACACCTTC.

This clone has just one count. The rearrangement links TRBV5-4 to TRBJ1-2, with a possible D match to TRBD1 (5 bases). Germline assignment: CDR1 SGHNT and CDR2 YYREEE (reference sequence). With 4 bases removed from V and 6 bases from J, the gap between germline ends came to 22 bases. This CDR3 has 16 residues. The CDR3 DNA reads as TGTGCCAGCAGCAATCGGGGGACCGGGACGGACCATGGCTACACCTTC. This codes for CASSNRGTGTDHGYTF.

The chain uses TRBV28 and TRBJ1-5; D unclear. The CDR3 length is 14 residues. V lost 2 bases and J lost 3, with 8 bases in between. Germline values: CDR1 MDHEN, CDR2 SYDVKM. The CDR3 protein is CASSLRADNQPQHF. CDR3 coding DNA: TGTGCCAGCAGTTTACGGGCGGACAATCAGCCCCAGCATTTT.

J is TRBJ2-2 and V is TRBV5-1, with TRBD2 identical over 10 bases. The V and J ends lost 3 bases and 4 bases, in that order; junction bases with no gene match: 6. The CDR3 is 16 residues long. Germline CDR1 and CDR2: SGHRS and YFSETQ. CDR3: CASSSRLAGATGELFF. CDR3 nucleotide sequence: TGCGCCAGCAGCTCACGACTAGCGGGTGCCACCGGGGAGCTGTTTTTT.

V is TRBV29-1 and J is TRBJ2-1; no clear D gene. Trimming cost V 7 bases and J 8 bases, with 18 bases left between them. CDR1 and CDR2 (germline): SQVTM, ANQGSEA. The CDR3 consists of 13 residues. CDR3 region: CSAARARFYEQFF. In nucleotides, the CDR3 is TGCAGCGCCGCCCGGGCCAGGTTCTATGAGCAGTTCTTC.

The chain carries TRBV7-3 and TRBJ2-3; TRBD2 is a possible D gene (5 bases). Germline CDR1 reads SGHTA; CDR2 reads FQGTGA. This CDR3 has 12 amino acids. V lost 5 bases, J lost 7 bases, and 10 bases lay in between. The CDR3 protein is CASSQSTNTQYF. The DNA for the CDR3 is TGTGCCAGCAGCCAATCGACTAATACGCAGTATTTT.

The chain combines TRBV28 with TRBJ1-4; the D gene is possibly TRBD1 (5 bases). Germline assignment: CDR1 MDHEN and CDR2 SYDVKM. This CDR3 contains 14 residues. V shed 5 bases and J shed 8 bases, with 15 bases lying between them. The chain's CDR3 is CASSPGGEWEKLFF. CDR3 bases: TGTGCCAGCAGTCCTGGGGGGGAATGGGAAAAACTGTTTTTT.

The chain couples TRBV28 to TRBJ2-7, with a possible D match to TRBD2 (5 bases). V was pared by 10 bases and J by 5 bases, with 9 bases between. The CDR3 contains 10 residues. Germline V lookup: CDR1 MDHEN, CDR2 SYDVKM. CDR3 loop: CATGYHEQYF. CDR3 coding DNA: TGTGCCACGGGGTACCACGAGCAGTACTTC.

V gene TRBV25-1 combines with J gene TRBJ1-4, with 9 bases lining up with TRBD1. The CDR3 is 13 residues long. CDR1 is MGHDK and CDR2 is SYGVNS in the germline V gene. V shed 4 bases and J 8 bases; nucleotides not matched to a gene: 2. CDR3 in DNA: TGTGCCAGCAGTGTGACAGGGGGGGAAAAACTGTTTTTT. This codes for CASSVTGGEKLFF.